This is a list of T cell receptor beta chains from one sample in a study of T-cell memory formation after mild COVID-19. Each CDR3 protein gets one entry after TCRdb re-called the 5' RACE reads with MiXCR. The data show 100,000 to 150,000 distinct CDR3 sequences, over 15% seen once. The specimen was PBMCs or a T cell subset sorted from them (not recorded which). The origin of the receptors is a man aged 18 to 29 who had mild COVID-19 (a few samples of this study predate the infection). Cell type and time point are not known. The CDR3 runs from the conserved cysteine through the conserved F or W. D genes are given only for firm matches. Only some rows state a clone size, as once, few, many or a class for expanded clones.

j_call v_call d_call clone_size cdr3_nt cdr3_aa
TRBJ1-5 TRBV6-2/TRBV6-3 NA NA TGTGCCAGCAGCCGACCCCCCCAGCCCCAGCATTTT CASSRPPQPQHF
TRBJ1-4 TRBV15 NA NA TGTGCCACCAGGTGGGGTGGGGAAAAACTGTTTTTT CATRWGGEKLFF
TRBJ2-1 TRBV7-6 TRBD1 few TGTGCCAGCAGCACCCGACAGGGACCCTACAATGAGCAGTTCTTC CASSTRQGPYNEQFF
TRBJ2-5 TRBV15 TRBD2 NA TGTGCCACCAGCAGAGACGCTAGCGGGGAGCAAGAGACCCAGTACTTC CATSRDASGEQETQYF
TRBJ2-7 TRBV6-2/TRBV6-3 NA few TGTGCCAGCAGTTTTATGGGGATCAACTACGAGCAGTACTTC CASSFMGINYEQYF
TRBJ1-6 TRBV5-1 TRBD1 few TGCGCCAGCAGCCGCGGGGACAGGGACGGTTCACCCCTCCACTTT CASSRGDRDGSPLHF
TRBJ2-1 TRBV7-9 TRBD2 NA TGTGCCAGCAATGCCCCCGGGACTAGAAAGTTCTTC CASNAPGTRKFF
TRBJ1-5 TRBV7-2 TRBD1 NA TGTGCCAGCAGCCCCAGGGGGAGACAGCCCCAGCATTTT CASSPRGRQPQHF
TRBJ2-1 TRBV7-2 NA few TGTGCCAGCAGCTCCCTGGGGAGAATCAGCTCCTACAATGAGCAGTTCTTC CASSSLGRISSYNEQFF
TRBJ2-1 TRBV20-1 TRBD2 few TGCAGTGCAAACGGACTAGCGGGGAGACTTGAGAGTGAGCAGTTCTTC CSANGLAGRLESEQFF
TRBJ2-2 TRBV15 NA NA TGTGCCACCAGCAGAGATCCGCAATTGGGGTTCTCGGAGCTGTTTTTT CATSRDPQLGFSELFF
TRBJ2-3 TRBV18 TRBD2 few TGTGCCAGCTCACCCGCTAGCGGGGCGACAGATACGCAGTATTTT CASSPASGATDTQYF
TRBJ2-1 TRBV5-5 TRBD2 few TGTGCCAGCAGCGCGACAGGGACTAGCGGGCGAATCGCCTACAATGAGCAGTTCTTC CASSATGTSGRIAYNEQFF
TRBJ2-2 TRBV24-1 NA NA TGTGCCACCAGTGATTTCCGCACTAACACCGGGGAGCTGTTTTTT CATSDFRTNTGELFF
TRBJ2-4 TRBV7-8 NA NA TGTGCCAGCAGCTTATCCCGCGGTTCTAACATTCAGTACTTC CASSLSRGSNIQYF
TRBJ2-3 TRBV7-3 TRBD1 NA TGTGCCAGCAGCCTGTCCGGGACAGGGGCCGGAGGGGATACGCAGTATTTT CASSLSGTGAGGDTQYF
TRBJ2-2 TRBV5-1 NA NA TGCGCCAGCAGCTTGAATGCAGTCAGCACCGGGGAGCTGTTTTTT CASSLNAVSTGELFF
TRBJ2-1 TRBV24-1 TRBD1 few TGTGCCACCAGTCGGGACAGCCCCTACAATGAGCAGTTCTTC CATSRDSPYNEQFF
TRBJ1-2 TRBV4-1 TRBD1 NA TGCGCCAGCAGCCACCGGCCGACAGGGGCCAACTATGGCTACACCTTC CASSHRPTGANYGYTF
TRBJ1-4 TRBV20-1 NA few TGCAGTGCTAGGGCCATAGGTATCGGCAATGAAAAACTGTTTTTT CSARAIGIGNEKLFF
TRBJ2-1 TRBV24-1 TRBD2 NA TGTGCCACCAGTCGGGGGGGCCTCACGAATGAGCAGTTCTTC CATSRGGLTNEQFF
TRBJ2-7 TRBV7-2 NA few TGTGCCAGCAGCTTAGTGGGGACACTGAACGAGCAGTACTTC CASSLVGTLNEQYF
TRBJ2-2 TRBV5-1 NA few TGCGCCAGCAGCTGGGGAAGGGAGCCGTACACCGGGGAGCTGTTTTTT CASSWGREPYTGELFF